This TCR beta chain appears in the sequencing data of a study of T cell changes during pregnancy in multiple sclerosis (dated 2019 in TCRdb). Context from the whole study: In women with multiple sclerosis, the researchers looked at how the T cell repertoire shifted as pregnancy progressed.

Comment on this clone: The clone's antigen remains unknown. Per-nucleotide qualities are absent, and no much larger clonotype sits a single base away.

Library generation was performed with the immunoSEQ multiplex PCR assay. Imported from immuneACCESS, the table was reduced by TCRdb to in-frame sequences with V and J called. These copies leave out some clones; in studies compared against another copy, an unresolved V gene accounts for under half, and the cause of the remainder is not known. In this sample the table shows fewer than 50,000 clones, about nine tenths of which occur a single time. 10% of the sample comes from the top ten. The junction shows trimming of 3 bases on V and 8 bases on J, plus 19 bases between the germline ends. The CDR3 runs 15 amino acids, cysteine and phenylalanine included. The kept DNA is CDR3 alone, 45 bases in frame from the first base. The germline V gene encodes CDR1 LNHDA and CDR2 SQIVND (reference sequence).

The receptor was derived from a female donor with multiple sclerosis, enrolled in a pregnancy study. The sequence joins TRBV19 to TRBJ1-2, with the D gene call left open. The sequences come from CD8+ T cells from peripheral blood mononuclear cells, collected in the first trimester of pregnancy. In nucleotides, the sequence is TGTGCCAGTAGTATCAGACTCCCTCCTAAGGAAGGCTACACCTTC. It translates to CASSIRLPPKEGYTF.